The next 27 T cell receptor beta chains were all read from a single sample in a study of blood T cell repertoires in COVID-19. Generated by immunoSEQ multiplex PCR, the TCRdb table keeps only in-frame clones and is missing some. The table includes fewer than 300,000 clones, approximately 91% detected once. The sample consisted of peripheral blood. The receptors come from a woman aged 25 to 45 with COVID-19, enrolled during active disease.

The rearrangement joins TRBV10-1 to TRBJ2-7, with D tentatively TRBD1 (6 bases). The germline CDR1 and CDR2 sequences are WNHNN and SYGVQD (reference sequence). The V end was cut by 3 bases, the J end by 3 bases, with 9 bases between. The CDR3 runs to 13 residues. The CDR3 DNA follows: TGCGCCAGCAGTGAAACAGGGCTCTACGAGCAGTACTTC. This codes for CASSETGLYEQYF.

The rearrangement links TRBV14 to TRBJ1-4; D is unresolved. V was trimmed by 2 bases and J by 7 bases, leaving 2 bases between them. Germline V gene sequence: CDR1 SGHDN, CDR2 FVKESK. This CDR3 contains 11 residues. CDR3 nucleotide sequence: TGTGCCAGCAGCCAACGTGAAAAACTGTTTTTT. This sequence encodes CASSQREKLFF.

The rearrangement uses TRBV5-1 and TRBJ2-3; no clear D gene. The CDR3 has 14 amino acids. V lost 0 bases and J 2 bases, leaving 7 bases between the germline ends. The V gene's germline CDR1 is SGHRS and CDR2 YFSETQ. The CDR3 sequence: CASSLGSATDTQYF. CDR3 coding DNA: TGCGCCAGCAGCTTGGGGAGCGCCACAGATACGCAGTATTTT.

The V and J genes are TRBV27 and TRBJ2-7; 7 bases fit TRBD2. Germline V gene data show CDR1 as MNHEY and CDR2 as SMNVEV (reference sequence). Trimming cost V 1 base and J 2 bases; bases outside gene matches: 2. This CDR3 has 14 residues. For the CDR3, the DNA is TGTGCCAGCAGTTTATTGAGCGGGACCTACGAGCAGTACTTC. It yields the protein CASSLLSGTYEQYF.

This chain joins TRBV11-2 and TRBJ1-3, with 8 nucleotides matching TRBD1. CDR1 is SGHAT and CDR2 is FQNNGV in the germline V gene. J lost 0 bases, V lost 0 bases, and 13 bases had no gene match. The CDR3 runs to 20 residues. The CDR3 bases are TGTGCCAGCAGCTTAGACGCTTGGGGGACAGGTGACTACTCTGGAAACACCATATATTTT. This translates into CASSLDAWGTGDYSGNTIYF.

The chain recombines TRBV10-1 with TRBJ2-7; the match to TRBD1 covers 8 bases. Germline CDR1 WNHNN, CDR2 SYGVQD (reference sequence). J gave up 3 bases and V 4 bases, and 2 bases lay outside the gene matches. CDR3 size: 13 residues. Here the CDR3 DNA reads TGCGCCAGCAGTGCCGGGACAGGCTACGAGCAGTACTTC. It encodes CASSAGTGYEQYF.

This clone was seen once. The genes are TRBV7-9 and TRBJ1-5; D is perhaps TRBD1 (6 bases). Trimming shortened V by 2 bases and J by 0 bases, and 14 bases separated the two germline ends. Germline V gives CDR1 SEHNR, CDR2 FQNEAQ (reference sequence). This CDR3 is 17 amino acids long. CDR3 in DNA: TGTGCCAGCAGCTTATACGGGGACATCTATAGCAATCAGCCCCAGCATTTT. Its protein is CASSLYGDIYSNQPQHF.

The V gene is TRBV27, the J gene TRBJ1-1, with TRBD1 matching over 9 bases. The ends lost 3 bases at V and 5 bases at J; junction bases unmatched: 10. This CDR3 has 16 residues. Germline loops: CDR1 MNHEY, CDR2 SMNVEV (reference sequence). CDR3 DNA: TGTGCCAGCAGTTTCCTGGACAGGGGATCCTCTACTGAAGCTTTCTTT. Translated, it gives CASSFLDRGSSTEAFF.

The chain couples TRBV10-3 to TRBJ1-5; the match to TRBD1 covers 11 bases. The CDR3 is 16 residues long. Per germline, CDR1 ENHRY and CDR2 SYGVKD. V shed 3 bases and J 7 bases; nucleotides not matched to a gene: 8. The CDR3 region has the DNA TGTGCCATCAGTGATCGCGGACAGGGGGCTGAACAGCCCCAGCATTTT. Amino acids: CAISDRGQGAEQPQHF.

V gene TRBV9 combines with J gene TRBJ1-3; no firm D call. V lost 3 bases, J lost 4 bases, and 5 bases lay in between. The CDR3 covers 12 residues. Germline lookup yields CDR1 SGDLS and CDR2 YYNGEE. The CDR3 nucleotides are TGTGCCAGCAGCGAGCTAGGAAACACCATATATTTT. This sequence encodes CASSELGNTIYF.

This chain uses TRBV10-3 with TRBJ2-5; unclear D gene. Germline lookup yields CDR1 ENHRY and CDR2 SYGVKD. The ends were cut back, 0 bases at V and 2 bases at J, with 7 bases in the middle. The CDR3 has 14 residues. The CDR3 region is CAISESGRQETQYF. CDR3 in DNA: TGTGCCATCAGTGAGTCAGGCAGGCAAGAGACCCAGTACTTC.

The chain carries TRBV28 and TRBJ2-4, with D perhaps TRBD1 (5 bases). Trimming stripped 3 bases from V and 3 bases from J, with 9 bases between. The CDR3 sequence is 14 residues long. Germline CDR1 is MDHEN and CDR2 is SYDVKM. CDR3 amino acids: CASSLEQGKNIQYF. In nucleotides, the CDR3 is TGTGCCAGCAGTTTGGAGCAGGGCAAAAACATTCAGTACTTC. Supplemented by reference TRBV28 and TRBJ2-4, the full variable domain reads DVKVTQSSRYLVKRTGEKVFLECVQDMDHENMFWYRQDPGLGLRLIYFSYDVKMKEKGDIPEGYSVSREKKERFSLILESASTNQTSMYLCASSLEQGKNIQYFGAGTRLSVL.

This chain connects TRBV27 to TRBJ2-7; TRBD1 aligns across 12 bases. Germline CDR1 reads MNHEY; CDR2 reads SMNVEV (reference sequence). The ends lost 4 bases at V and 4 bases at J; junction bases unmatched: 20. This CDR3 has 20 residues. CDR3 in amino acids: CASSSKATGQGASGLYEQYF. CDR3 nucleotides: TGTGCCAGCAGTTCCAAAGCAACGGGACAGGGGGCCTCGGGTCTATACGAGCAGTACTTC.

The V gene is TRBV11-2, the J gene TRBJ1-1, with D possibly matching TRBD1 (5 bases). The ends were cut back, 2 bases at V and 5 bases at J, with 9 bases in the middle. The germline CDR1 and CDR2 sequences are SGHAT and FQNNGV. This CDR3 comprises 13 residues. CDR3 amino acids: CASSLTAGTEAFF. CDR3 coding DNA: TGTGCCAGCAGCTTAACCGCAGGGACTGAAGCTTTCTTT. Full variable domain (outside the CDR3, taken from reference TRBV11-2 and TRBJ1-1): EAGVAQSPRYKIIEKRQSVAFWCNPISGHATLYWYQQILGQGPKLLIQFQNNGVVDDSQLPKDRFSAERLKGVDSTLKIQPAKLEDSAVYLCASSLTAGTEAFFGQGTRLTVV.

V and J are TRBV28 and TRBJ2-7; 10 bases align to TRBD1. The CDR3 spans 17 residues. Germline CDR1 and CDR2: MDHEN and SYDVKM. V lost 5 bases, J lost 0 bases, and 10 bases stayed unmatched. The CDR3 is CASSPTGQGTSSYEQYF. DNA of the CDR3: TGTGCCAGCAGTCCAACGGGACAGGGGACGAGCTCCTACGAGCAGTACTTC.

With regard to this clone: Other DNA variants within this sample encode the same CDR3. The rearrangement joins TRBV6-5 to TRBJ1-5, with 9 bases aligning to TRBD1. CDR3 length: 15 residues. Germline V lookup: CDR1 MNHEY, CDR2 SVGAGI. Losses at the gene ends were 5 bases for V and 3 bases for J; bases not matched to a gene: 5. The CDR3 spells CASSRGQGYNQPQHF. The CDR3 nucleotides read TGTGCCAGCAGTAGGGGACAGGGATACAATCAGCCCCAGCATTTT.

This clone was detected once. This sequence joins TRBV3-1 (or the pseudogene TRBV3-2) and TRBJ2-3; 8 bases map to TRBD2. The ends lost 5 bases at V and 4 bases at J; junction bases unmatched: 5. CDR3 length: 14 residues. Germline V gene lookup returns CDR1 LGHDT and CDR2 YNNKEL (reference sequence). CDR3 bases: TGTGCCAGCAGCTCGAGGACTAGCTCAGATACGCAGTATTTT. This encodes CASSSRTSSDTQYF.

The rearrangement links TRBV6-1 to TRBJ2-7; no reliable D call. Germline V gene lookup returns CDR1 MNHNS and CDR2 SASEGT. Trimming left V 0 bases short and J 1 base short, with 13 bases between. The CDR3 is 16 amino acids. The CDR3, as DNA: TGTGCCAGCAGTGAAGCAACGCAGGCCTTTTCCTACGAGCAGTACTTC. Its translation: CASSEATQAFSYEQYF.

V is TRBV6-5 and J is TRBJ1-6, with no clear D. CDR1 is MNHEY, CDR2 SVGAGI, per germline. The CDR3 is made up of 13 amino acids. Between the trimmed V and J ends, which lost 8 bases and 0 bases, there was a span of 5 bases. The CDR3 region is CASRDSYNSPLHF. CDR3 bases: TGTGCCAGCCGGGACTCCTATAATTCACCCCTCCACTTT.

The chain recombines TRBV27 with TRBJ1-2; no definite D call. The V gene lost 2 bases and the J gene lost 7 bases, with 11 bases spanning the gap. From germline, CDR1 is MNHEY and CDR2 SMNVEV (reference sequence). There are 13 residues in the CDR3. The CDR3 coding sequence is TGTGCCAGCAGTTTAGAAGGATCGGGTGGCTACACCTTC. It codes for CASSLEGSGGYTF.

This clone has a single count. The DNA for the CDR3 is TGTGCCAGCGGGGGCCCTCGGGTAAGGGATGAGCAGTTCTTC. This sequence encodes CASGGPRVRDEQFF. This sequence joins TRBV6-5 and TRBJ2-1; D is perhaps TRBD1 (6 bases). Germline loops: CDR1 MNHEY, CDR2 SVGAGI. This CDR3 region has 14 residues. Trimming took 8 bases from V and 8 from J, leaving 19 bases between them.

The J gene is TRBJ1-2, the V gene TRBV6-5; possible D gene TRBD1, 5 bases. Germline V gene sequence: CDR1 MNHEY, CDR2 SVGAGI. The CDR3 contains 13 residues. Deletions cut 6 bases from V and 14 bases from J, with 22 bases between. DNA for the CDR3: TGTGCCAGCAGGGCGGGGGGTAGCAAATCGGGTACCTTC. It is translated as CASRAGGSKSGTF.

This clone was observed a few times. The gene calls are TRBV30 and TRBJ1-5; 10 nucleotides agree with TRBD1. Germline trimming cut 5 bases from V and 2 bases from J; bases unmatched to any gene: 9. CDR1 is GTSNPN, CDR2 SVGIG, per germline (reference sequence). CDR3 size: 16 residues. The CDR3 is CAWAPDRGLRNQPQHF. CDR3 nucleotide sequence: TGTGCCTGGGCCCCTGACAGGGGGCTCCGCAATCAGCCCCAGCATTTT.

The chain is built from TRBV7-8 and TRBJ2-1; D is possibly TRBD2 (6 bases). The CDR3 spans 15 residues. V was cut by 5 bases and J by 6 bases, with 17 bases left in between. CDR1 and CDR2 (germline): SGHVS, FQNEAQ. CDR3 DNA sequence: TGTGCCAGCAGCCTGTCTAGCGCTTTTACCAATGAGCAGTTCTTC. This gives the protein CASSLSSAFTNEQFF.

There are a few counts of this clone. The V and J genes are TRBV7-9 and TRBJ1-2, with a weak D call TRBD1 (6 bases). Germline CDR1 reads SEHNR; CDR2 reads FQNEAQ (reference sequence). V was pared by 4 bases and J by 0 bases, with 9 bases between. This CDR3 contains 14 residues. The CDR3 DNA reads as TGTGCCAGCAGCTGGACAGCAGCTAACTATGGCTACACCTTC. It encodes CASSWTAANYGYTF.

The rearrangement uses TRBV5-6 and TRBJ1-2; maybe TRBD1 (5 bases). Trimming shortened V by 0 bases and J by 7 bases, and 13 bases separated the two germline ends. Germline CDR1 and CDR2: SGHDT and YYEEEE. The CDR3 is 14 amino acids. The CDR3 protein is CASSLVKGQGGYTF. The CDR3 DNA sequence: TGTGCCAGCAGCTTGGTGAAAGGCCAGGGTGGCTACACCTTC.

This chain joins TRBV10-1 and TRBJ1-1, with 7 positions matching TRBD1. Germline V CDR1 and CDR2: WNHNN, SYGVQD (reference sequence). The CDR3 is 13 amino acids. Trimming at V came to 5 bases and at J to 6 bases, leaving 6 bases not matched to a gene. CDR3 protein: CASSYRGGSEAFF. In DNA form, the CDR3 reads TGCGCCAGCAGTTACAGGGGCGGTTCTGAAGCTTTCTTT.